This T cell receptor (beta chain) was recovered during a study of regulatory T cells in long-lasting Graves disease. Regarding the study as a whole: Whereas nearly 1,000 public clonotypes were shared by new patients, persistent patients shared more, at a few thousand. It was possible that the small sample size reduced accuracy. With persistent disease, TRBV28, TRBJ1-2 and TRBJ2-5 were the favored segments.

CDR3 length: 15 amino acids. V lost 5 bases and J lost 7, with 18 bases in between. Germline V gives CDR1 LGHDT, CDR2 YNNKEL (reference sequence). The sample's time point: persistent/refractory GD, antithyroid drugs over 5 years with positive TRAb. Extracted RNA from PBMCs served as the source of the TCR library. This clonotype was counted at least ten times. Its antigen is not identified. Construction of TCR beta libraries relied on iRepertoire HTBI primers and on Arm-PCR targeting CDR3 regions. Via MiXCR, TCRdb re-called the multiplex PCR reads, giving one row per CDR3 protein. Of roughly 450,000 distinct CDR3 sequences in the sample, 20% to 25% were seen once.

The sequence derives from a female donor with Graves disease. The chain joins TRBV3-1 to TRBJ2-1; D may be TRBD2 (6 bases). The specimen comprised peripheral blood mononuclear cells (PBMCs), sampled when the disease was refractory, from a patient treated with antithyroid drugs. The CDR3 nucleotides read TGTGCCAGCAGCAAAGTAGGACTACAACTTAATGAGCAGTTCTTC. This gives the protein CASSKVGLQLNEQFF.